Here is one TCR beta chain with its context. Its target is not known. This sample stems from a study of T cell responses to AZD1222 COVID-19 vaccine. Study results and caveats: In a largely white British group with more females than males, clonal diversity was possibly underestimated. Vaccine-related CD4 TCRs covered spike, predominating at 160-218 and 743-854.

The V and J ends lost 4 bases and 7 bases respectively, with 17 bases between them. Germline loops: CDR1 SEHNR, CDR2 FQNEAQ (reference sequence). CDR3 length: 14 residues. The method was immunoSEQ multiplex PCR; TCRdb's version includes in-frame clones alone and lacks a portion of them. The sample contains approximately 150,000 clones, 92% of which appear only once. This specimen consisted of peripheral blood, obtained 28 days after the second AZD1222 dose. The chain links TRBV7-9 to TRBJ2-7; D is uncertain. The sequence derives from an adult who received the AZD1222 COVID-19 vaccine. The CDR3 DNA sequence: TGTGCCAGCAGCTCCCCAATCGACACTTGGGAGCAGTACTTC. Translation: CASSSPIDTWEQYF.